This T cell receptor (beta chain) was obtained from a study of OX40 agonist ivuxolimab in advanced cancers. Germline V gene lookup returns CDR1 GTSNPN and CDR2 SVGIG (reference sequence). The CDR3 extends over 13 amino acids. V was pared by 0 bases and J by 0 bases, with 5 bases between. Data came from immunoSEQ multiplex PCR; TCRdb stores just in-frame clones and leaves some out. The sample lists about 88,000 clones; under 85% were seen once. The source of this sequence is an adult with an advanced solid tumor such as melanoma, head and neck, liver or kidney cancer. The chain couples TRBV30 to TRBJ1-1; D remains ambiguous. The sample in question was CD4+ or CD8+ T cells sorted from blood, obtained in a trial of the OX40 agonist ivuxolimab. The CDR3: CAWSVMMNTEAFF. The CDR3 DNA is TGTGCCTGGAGTGTAATGATGAACACTGAAGCTTTCTTT. Drawing the rest from reference TRBV30 and TRBJ1-1, the complete variable domain is SQTIHQWPATLVQPVGSPLSLECTVEGTSNPNLYWYRQAAGRGLQLLFYSVGIGQISSEVPQNLSASRPQDRQFILSSKKLLLSDSGFYLCAWSVMMNTEAFFGQGTRLTVV.